The clone carrying this T cell receptor (beta chain) appeared once. Its target is unknown. The ends lost 0 bases at V and 8 bases at J; junction bases unmatched: 3. Germline CDR1 and CDR2: MGHRA and YSYEKL. This CDR3 region has 13 residues. Repertoires were generated with immunoSEQ multiplex PCR, while TCRdb's copy carries only in-frame clones and drops some. The table has fewer than 50,000 clones, 70% to 90% seen once. The record originates from a study of OX40 agonist ivuxolimab in advanced cancers. Study-wide findings and caveats: What antigens the expanded peripheral T cells recognized was never established. Average numbers of expanded clones were greater in CD8+ T cells than in CD4+.

The chain couples TRBV4-1 to TRBJ1-1; 7 bases align to TRBD1. The source material was CD4+ or CD8+ T cells sorted from blood, sampled in a trial of the OX40 agonist ivuxolimab. The source of this sequence is an adult with an advanced solid tumor such as melanoma, head and neck, liver or kidney cancer. The DNA for the CDR3 is TGCGCCAGCAGCCAAGAGGGGACAGCAGAAGCTTTCTTT. Its protein product is CASSQEGTAEAFF.